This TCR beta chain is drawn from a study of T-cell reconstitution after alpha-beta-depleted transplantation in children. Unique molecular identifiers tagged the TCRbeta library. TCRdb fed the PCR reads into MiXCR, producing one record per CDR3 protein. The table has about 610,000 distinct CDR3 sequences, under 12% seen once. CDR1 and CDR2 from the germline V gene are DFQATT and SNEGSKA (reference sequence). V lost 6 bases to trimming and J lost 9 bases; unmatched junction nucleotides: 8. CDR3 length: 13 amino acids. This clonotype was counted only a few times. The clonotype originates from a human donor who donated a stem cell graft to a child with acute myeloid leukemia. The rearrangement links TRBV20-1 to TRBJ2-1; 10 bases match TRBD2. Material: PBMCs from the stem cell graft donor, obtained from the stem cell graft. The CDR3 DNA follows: TGCAGTGCACGGACTAGCGGCAACGGTGAGCAGTTCTTC. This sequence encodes CSARTSGNGEQFF.